The next 18 T cell receptor beta chains were all read from a single sample in a study of blood T cell repertoires in COVID-19. Method: immunoSEQ multiplex PCR; TCRdb's copy keeps in-frame clones and lacks some. The sample consists of about 190,000 clones, approximately 90% of them appearing once. The sample comprised peripheral blood. These receptors all come from a middle-aged man with active or convalescent COVID-19.

The V and J genes are TRBV4-2 and TRBJ1-5, with 7 bases identical to TRBD1. The V gene end was trimmed by 1 base and the J gene end by 1 base; junction bases not matched to a gene: 7. Germline CDR1 reads LGHNA; CDR2 reads YNFKEQ. This CDR3 has 17 residues. CDR3 sequence (DNA): TGTGCCAGCAGCCAAGGAAGTTCGGGACAGAGCAATCAGCCCCAGCATTTT. Its protein product is CASSQGSSGQSNQPQHF.

The chain has TRBV12-2 and TRBJ2-7; whether TRBD1, the table's D call, matches the DNA was not checked. TRBV12-2 is a recognized pseudogene. The CDR3 has 14 residues. The CDR3 DNA reads TGTGCAAGTCGCTTTCTCGGACAGAGGTTAGAGCAGTACTTC. Its translation is CASRFLGQRLEQYF.

The chain joins TRBV27 to TRBJ2-7; 11 nucleotides line up with TRBD2. Germline CDR1 reads MNHEY; CDR2 reads SMNVEV (reference sequence). CDR3 size: 15 residues. V lost 6 bases to trimming and J lost 0 bases; unmatched junction nucleotides: 4. The CDR3 coding sequence is TGTGCCAGCAGCTCTAGCGGGGGGTACTCCTACGAGCAGTACTTC. This translates into CASSSSGGYSYEQYF.

This clone was seen just once. The chain recombines TRBV24-1 with TRBJ2-1, with 9 bases identical to TRBD1. The CDR3 is 14 amino acids. Germline V gene data show CDR1 as KGHDR and CDR2 as SFDVKD. V was pared by 3 bases and J by 10 bases, with 6 bases of the junction left unmatched. CDR3 nucleotide sequence: TGTGCCACCAGTGATCTGGGCACAGGGGGCGAGCAGTTCTTC. Amino acids: CATSDLGTGGEQFF.

This chain joins TRBV11-2 and TRBJ1-1, with no clear D. Germline V gene sequence: CDR1 SGHAT, CDR2 FQNNGV. The CDR3 totals 15 residues. Trimming removed 0 bases from V and 1 base from J, with 9 bases in between. The CDR3 DNA follows: TGTGCCAGCAGCTTAGACTTCAACGGGAACACTGAAGCTTTCTTT. It translates to CASSLDFNGNTEAFF.

The chain combines TRBV4-2 with TRBJ1-1; the D is unclear. This CDR3 is built from 15 residues. From germline, CDR1 is LGHNA and CDR2 YNFKEQ. Trimming cost V 1 base and J 0 bases, with 9 bases left between them. The DNA of the CDR3 is TGTGCCAGCAGCCAAGGGGGAGGTCTGAACACTGAAGCTTTCTTT. The encoded protein is CASSQGGGLNTEAFF.

The V and J genes are TRBV27 and TRBJ1-1, with 10 bases lining up with TRBD1. Germline CDR1 and CDR2: MNHEY and SMNVEV (reference sequence). This CDR3 has 15 residues. The junction had 7 bases not matched to a gene; V was cut back by 5 bases and J by 4 bases. Written as DNA, the CDR3 is TGTGCCAGCAGTCCGACGGGACAGGGGAGCACTGAAGCTTTCTTT. The encoded protein is CASSPTGQGSTEAFF.

This clone appeared once. The chain employs TRBV6-2 or TRBV6-3 and TRBJ2-7; perhaps TRBD1 as D (6 bases). The CDR3 has 14 amino acids. Per germline, CDR1 MNHEY and CDR2 SVGEGT. The V end was cut by 0 bases, the J end by 0 bases, with 6 bases between. The CDR3 DNA sequence: TGTGCCAGCAGTTACTCGGGGGCCTCCTACGAGCAGTACTTC. Amino acids: CASSYSGASYEQYF.

The chain joins TRBV25-1 to TRBJ1-1; 8 bases match TRBD1. Germline CDR1 is MGHDK and CDR2 is SYGVNS. The CDR3 runs to 14 residues. V lost 10 bases and J lost 1; bases outside the gene matches: 8. The CDR3 region is CATRPGGSNTEAFF. In nucleotides, the CDR3 is TGTGCCACGAGACCAGGGGGCTCGAACACTGAAGCTTTCTTT. Supplemented by reference TRBV25-1 and TRBJ1-1, the full variable domain reads EADIYQTPRYLVIGTGKKITLECSQTMGHDKMYWYQQDPGMELHLIHYSYGVNSTEKGDLSSESTVSRIRTEHFPLTLESARPSHTSQYLCATRPGGSNTEAFFGQGTRLTVV.

The V and J genes are TRBV7-8 and TRBJ2-7; D is ambiguous. Trimming stripped 2 bases from V and 7 bases from J, with 18 bases between. CDR3 length equals 15 residues. From germline, CDR1 is SGHVS and CDR2 FQNEAQ. CDR3 nucleotide sequence: TGTGCCAGCAGCTTAACCCCCTTTGGAGTGAATGAGCAGTACTTC. Translating it yields CASSLTPFGVNEQYF. Together with reference TRBV7-8 and TRBJ2-7, the CDR3 gives the full variable domain: GAGVSQSPRYKVAKRGQDVALRCDPISGHVSLFWYQQALGQGPEFLTYFQNEAQLDKSGLPSDRFFAERPEGSVSTLKIQRTQQEDSAVYLCASSLTPFGVNEQYFGPGTRLTVT.

In its sample, this clone was seen once. The genes are TRBV23-1 and TRBJ2-3; D possibly corresponds to TRBD1 (5 bases). TRBV23-1 belongs to the ORF category, with a function that is uncertain. V was cut by 2 bases and J by 2 bases, with 11 bases left in between. The CDR3 spans 15 residues. This chain's CDR3 is CASSQVHRYTDTQYF. In DNA form, the CDR3 reads TGCGCCAGCAGTCAAGTGCACAGGTACACAGATACGCAGTATTTT.

The rearrangement uses TRBV11-2 and TRBJ1-6; the D gene is possibly TRBD1 (6 bases). Trimming took off 5 bases at V and 11 bases at J, with 22 bases between the two ends. The CDR3 runs 16 residues. Germline CDR1 reads SGHAT; CDR2 reads FQNNGV. CDR3 protein: CASSLEGVRGSPPLHF. The CDR3 DNA reads TGTGCCAGCAGCCTCGAGGGGGTAAGAGGGTCGCCACCCCTCCACTTT.

The chain recombines TRBV4-3 with TRBJ2-3, with 7 bases identical to TRBD1. The CDR3 consists of 16 residues. V lost 0 bases to trimming and J lost 4 bases; unmatched junction nucleotides: 7. Germline V gene sequence: CDR1 LGHNA, CDR2 YSLEER. The CDR3 bases are TGCGCCAGCAGCCAAGATTCGACAGGGCAGGCAGATACGCAGTATTTT. Its translation is CASSQDSTGQADTQYF.

This chain connects TRBV5-4 to TRBJ2-7, with 7 bases matching TRBD2. V was pared by 4 bases and J by 6 bases, with 13 bases of the junction left unmatched. The length of the CDR3 is 15 residues. Germline V lookup: CDR1 SGHNT, CDR2 YYREEE (reference sequence). CDR3 bases: TGTGCCAGCAGCCGTTCAGTGGCGGGAGATGTCGAGCAGTACTTC. Protein: CASSRSVAGDVEQYF.

The V call is TRBV27, the J call TRBJ1-6, with D tentatively TRBD1 (5 bases). The germline CDR1 and CDR2 sequences are MNHEY and SMNVEV (reference sequence). The CDR3 contains 16 residues. V gave up 0 bases and J gave up 8 bases, with 14 bases separating them. In nucleotides, the CDR3 is TGTGCCAGCAGTTTATCGGCTGGACATGGGGATTCACCCCTCCACTTT. Protein product: CASSLSAGHGDSPLHF.

The chain carries TRBV6-5 and TRBJ1-3; D is possibly TRBD1 (6 bases). Germline CDR1 reads MNHEY; CDR2 reads SVGAGI. V was trimmed by 2 bases and J by 4 bases, leaving 15 bases between them. The CDR3 spans 16 residues. CDR3 protein: CASSYRAGVSGNTIYF. CDR3 DNA: TGTGCCAGCAGTTACCGGGCAGGGGTGTCCGGAAACACCATATATTTT.

The chain combines TRBV4-3 with TRBJ1-5; D gene unclear. This CDR3 is built from 16 residues. In germline, CDR1 is LGHNA, CDR2 YSLEER. V lost 0 bases and J 11 bases, leaving 20 bases between the germline ends. This chain's CDR3 is CASSQDRETPSRAQHF. CDR3 DNA: TGCGCCAGCAGCCAAGATCGGGAGACTCCTAGTCGGGCCCAGCATTTT.

V gene TRBV6-4 combines with J gene TRBJ2-3; TRBD1 aligns across 8 bases. This CDR3 has 13 amino acids. Germline assignment: CDR1 MRHNA and CDR2 SNTAGT. Trimming cost V 4 bases and J 6 bases; bases outside gene matches: 3. CDR3 protein: CASSARQGDTQYF. CDR3 coding DNA: TGTGCCAGCAGTGCCCGACAGGGGGATACGCAGTATTTT.